The clone carrying this T cell receptor (beta chain) occurred once. What it binds is not known. Use of 60 Vbeta and 13 Jbeta primers characterized the PCR. Assay used: immunoSEQ multiplex PCR; TCRdb lists only in-frame clones, some missing. The data hold some 140,000 clones, with 70% to 85% observed a single time. The data derive from a study of cytomegalovirus exposure and HLA in healthy donors. The wider study: Early released data had about 85 million unique TCRs, all coming from HLA-typed donors.

Points from the study as a whole: The classifier was said to identify cytomegalovirus status with high specificity and sensitivity. Later analysis showed most CMV-associated TCR beta chains appearing HLA-restricted.

The source of this sequence is a woman between 50 and 59 years old in good health and CMV-seropositive. Sequenced material: PBMCs.

CDR3: CASSPRTGVFNSPLHF. CDR3 nucleotide sequence: TGTGCCAGCAGCCCCAGGACAGGGGTCTTTAATTCACCCCTCCACTTT. This chain links TRBV7-2 with TRBJ1-6, with 9 bases matching TRBD1. Germline V gives CDR1 SGHTA, CDR2 FQGNSA. J gave up 6 bases and V 5 bases, and 8 bases lay outside the gene matches. CDR3 length: 16 amino acids.